This T cell receptor (beta chain) originates from a study of immune evolution from preneoplasia to lung adenocarcinoma. This CDR3 region has 17 residues. V dropped 5 bases and J dropped 0 bases, with 18 bases sitting between them. Germline loops: CDR1 LNHDA, CDR2 SQIVND (reference sequence). Study observations and caveats: Normal lung had the highest top T cell clone frequencies. Later-stage lesions appeared to have more T cells, more diversity, less clonality. T cell clonality was higher in KRAS-mutant than EGFR-mutant or wild-type nodules.

Clones were sequenced by immunoSEQ multiplex PCR, and TCRdb holds only the in-frame ones, with some missing. There are about 6,500 clones in the sample; roughly 82% occur only once, and about 3.1% lies in the top ten. Regarding this clone: The antigen is undetermined.

After pathologic assessment, macro-dissection selected premalignant or tumor cells for extraction. Sample: FFPE lung adenocarcinoma in situ tissue. The sequence was collected from a donor aged 70 or older with lung adenocarcinoma. The V gene is TRBV19, the J gene TRBJ2-3; D is uncertain. The CDR3 sequence: CASSPFVRPTSTDTQYF. DNA of the CDR3: TGTGCCAGTAGTCCCTTTGTGAGACCCACTAGCACAGATACGCAGTATTTT.